A selection of T cell receptor beta chains follows, all from one sample in a study of T-cell memory formation after mild COVID-19. TCRdb independently ran MiXCR on the 5' RACE reads; one entry per CDR3 protein. This sample has around 150,000 distinct CDR3 sequences; roughly 15% occur once, and the top ten carry approximately 14%. The source material was PBMCs or a T cell subset sorted from them (not recorded which). The receptor source for this set is an adult woman who had mild COVID-19 (a few samples of this study predate the infection). Cell type and time point are not known. Both conserved end residues are part of each CDR3. Fields, in order: D gene, V gene, J gene, clone size, CDR3 protein, CDR3 DNA. D genes are given only for firm matches. The size field is filled for only some rows; it gives once, few, many or a size class.

-,TRBV4-2,TRBJ2-5,few,CASSQDRGQGYETQYF,TGTGCCAGCAGCCAAGATAGGGGACAAGGATACGAGACCCAGTACTTC
-,TRBV12-3/TRBV12-4,TRBJ2-7,-,CASSPRASWTLTYEQYF,TGTGCCAGCAGTCCACGGGCTAGTTGGACCCTTACCTACGAGCAGTACTTC
TRBD1,TRBV5-1,TRBJ1-1,few,CASSLDVGQLNTEAFF,TGCGCCAGCAGCTTGGATGTGGGACAGCTGAACACTGAAGCTTTCTTT
-,TRBV7-2,TRBJ2-5,-,CASSQWGAKETQYF,TGTGCCAGCAGCCAATGGGGGGCGAAAGAGACCCAGTACTTC
-,TRBV7-9,TRBJ1-4,-,CASSPQETNEKLFF,TGTGCCAGCAGCCCCCAGGAGACTAATGAAAAACTGTTTTTT
-,TRBV29-1,TRBJ1-1,-,CSVETGLTEAFF,TGCAGCGTTGAAACAGGGCTGACTGAAGCTTTCTTT
-,TRBV30,TRBJ2-1,-,CAWRTCVNEQFF,TGTGCCTGGAGGACGTGCGTCAATGAGCAGTTCTTC
-,TRBV27,TRBJ2-2,many,CASSLGPPNTGELFF,TGTGCCAGCAGTTTAGGACCACCGAACACCGGGGAGCTGTTTTTT
-,TRBV10-3,TRBJ2-2,few,CAISISPGGELFF,TGTGCCATTAGTATCTCCCCGGGCGGGGAGCTGTTTTTT
TRBD2,TRBV5-1,TRBJ2-1,few,CASSPPREGSYNEQFF,TGCGCCAGCAGCCCCCCCCGGGAGGGCTCCTACAATGAGCAGTTCTTC
-,TRBV7-9,TRBJ2-3,-,CASSPTATDTQYF,TGTGCCAGCAGCCCCACCGCAACAGATACGCAGTATTTT
-,TRBV2,TRBJ1-2,few,CASSFDRRTGYTF,TGTGCCAGCAGCTTCGACAGGAGAACTGGCTACACCTTC
TRBD1,TRBV19,TRBJ2-5,few,CASSMDRGGTQYF,TGTGCCAGTAGTATGGACAGGGGAGGGACCCAGTACTTC
-,TRBV4-1,TRBJ1-4,many,CASSRGGGDEKLFF,TGCGCCAGCAGCCGGGGCGGCGGGGATGAAAAACTGTTTTTT
TRBD1,TRBV24-1,TRBJ2-5,-,CATSDLSRTGQETQYF,TGTGCCACCAGTGATTTATCTAGGACAGGCCAAGAGACCCAGTACTTC
-,TRBV7-9,TRBJ2-1,-,CASSPLAVEQFF,TGTGCCAGCAGCCCTCTAGCTGTCGAGCAGTTCTTC
-,TRBV5-8,TRBJ2-7,-,CASSLSFAEWRPEQYF,TGTGCCAGCAGCTTGTCTTTCGCCGAGTGGAGGCCCGAGCAGTACTTC
-,TRBV29-1,TRBJ2-5,few,CSVKQGTQETQYF,TGCAGCGTTAAACAGGGGACTCAAGAGACCCAGTACTTC
TRBD1,TRBV7-9,TRBJ2-5,few,CASSLGTLRQGETQYF,TGTGCCAGCAGCTTAGGCACTCTCAGACAGGGAGAGACCCAGTACTTC
-,TRBV10-2,TRBJ1-1,-,CASRGQQNTEAFF,TGCGCCAGCAGGGGACAACAGAACACTGAAGCTTTCTTT
-,TRBV5-1,TRBJ2-2,few,CASSLTGSRNTGELFF,TGCGCCAGCAGCTTGACAGGGTCAAGGAACACCGGGGAGCTGTTTTTT
-,TRBV5-1,TRBJ1-6,-,CASSPSDGLNSPLHF,TGCGCCAGCAGCCCTTCGGACGGGCTTAATTCACCCCTCCACTTT
TRBD2,TRBV7-2,TRBJ2-3,few,CASSSWAGGADTQYF,TGTGCCAGCAGCTCCTGGGCGGGGGGCGCGGATACGCAGTATTTT
-,TRBV12-3/TRBV12-4,TRBJ2-7,few,CASSFRYAYEQYF,TGTGCCAGCAGTTTTCGCTACGCATACGAGCAGTACTTC
-,TRBV27,TRBJ2-1,-,CASSLRPLAGDEQFF,TGTGCCAGCAGTTTAAGGCCGCTAGCTGGGGATGAGCAGTTCTTC
-,TRBV4-3,TRBJ2-7,few,CASSQDGQFYEQYF,TGCGCCAGCAGCCAAGATGGGCAGTTCTACGAGCAGTACTTC
-,TRBV5-4,TRBJ2-7,-,CASSLNLAYEQYF,TGTGCCAGCAGCTTGAACTTGGCCTACGAGCAGTACTTC
-,TRBV6-5,TRBJ2-1,few,CASSYSSNEQFF,TGTGCCAGCAGTTACAGCTCCAATGAGCAGTTCTTC
TRBD1,TRBV5-1,TRBJ2-1,once,CASSLGQGADEQFF,TGCGCCAGCAGCTTGGGACAGGGGGCAGATGAGCAGTTCTTC
-,TRBV9,TRBJ2-3,few,CASSVGQLTDTQYF,TGTGCCAGCAGCGTAGGCCAGCTCACAGATACGCAGTATTTT
TRBD1,TRBV3-1,TRBJ2-5,few,CASSQPPGEGGNWETQYF,TGTGCCAGCAGCCAACCTCCTGGGGAAGGGGGCAATTGGGAGACCCAGTACTTC
-,TRBV6-6,TRBJ2-1,many,CASSSTGAEQFF,TGTGCCAGCAGTTCGACAGGCGCTGAGCAGTTCTTC
TRBD1,TRBV28,TRBJ2-5,-,CASSTRRQGYEETQYF,TGTGCCAGCAGTACCCGAAGACAGGGGTATGAAGAGACCCAGTACTTC
-,TRBV10-3,TRBJ2-7,many,CATEDSYEQYF,TGTGCCACCGAGGACAGCTACGAGCAGTACTTC
-,TRBV5-1,TRBJ2-7,few,CASSLIAESSYEQYF,TGCGCCAGCAGCTTAATCGCGGAGAGCTCCTACGAGCAGTACTTC
TRBD2,TRBV6-4,TRBJ2-2,-,CASRLRGSTGELFF,TGTGCCAGCCGTCTGCGGGGGAGCACCGGGGAGCTGTTTTTT
TRBD1,TRBV3-1,TRBJ2-2,-,CASSLRTGSRTGELFF,TGTGCCAGCAGCCTTCGGACAGGGAGTAGGACCGGGGAGCTGTTTTTT
-,TRBV7-8,TRBJ1-4,-,CASSLRGLGGPNEKLFF,TGTGCCAGCAGCTTACGTGGGTTGGGCGGCCCGAATGAAAAACTGTTTTTT
-,TRBV4-1,TRBJ1-1,few,CASSPSGNLAEAFF,TGCGCCAGCAGCCCATCGGGAAACTTGGCTGAAGCTTTCTTT
-,TRBV5-6,TRBJ2-4,-,CASSLTKNIQYF,TGTGCCAGCAGCTTGACGAAAAACATTCAGTACTTC
TRBD2,TRBV6-2/TRBV6-3,TRBJ2-1,many,CASSYFSLALDDEQFF,TGTGCCAGCAGTTACTTTTCACTAGCGCTGGACGATGAGCAGTTCTTC
TRBD1,TRBV6-2/TRBV6-3,TRBJ2-1,many,CASSYRGQPWPFF,TGTGCCAGCAGTTACAGGGGACAGCCCTGGCCGTTCTTC
TRBD1,TRBV20-1,TRBJ2-5,-,CSARNPPAAGGNQETQYF,TGCAGTGCTAGAAACCCCCCGGCGGCAGGGGGAAACCAAGAGACCCAGTACTTC
TRBD2,TRBV5-1,TRBJ2-1,few,CASSLEAGTYNEQFF,TGCGCCAGCAGCTTGGAAGCGGGAACCTACAATGAGCAGTTCTTC
-,TRBV15,TRBJ2-7,few,CATSRDNTGTYEQYF,TGTGCCACCAGCAGAGATAACACAGGCACCTACGAGCAGTACTTC
-,TRBV11-2,TRBJ1-2,-,CASSLILEGYTF,TGTGCCAGCAGCTTGATTCTAGAAGGCTACACCTTC
-,TRBV12-3/TRBV12-4,TRBJ2-1,-,CASRLSPGPPSYNEQFF,TGTGCCAGCAGATTATCCCCGGGACCTCCCTCCTACAATGAGCAGTTCTTC
-,TRBV30,TRBJ2-6,few,CAWSFGSGANVLTF,TGTGCCTGGAGTTTTGGCTCTGGGGCCAACGTCCTGACTTTC
-,TRBV6-5,TRBJ2-1,-,CASSYLWPGNGGPDNEQFF,TGTGCCAGCAGTTACTTATGGCCTGGGAATGGGGGCCCGGACAATGAGCAGTTCTTC